This TCR beta chain was recovered during a study of patients and donors after allogeneic stem cell transplantation. J was trimmed by 4 bases and V by 3 bases; bases with no gene match: 5. Germline V CDR1 and CDR2: MGHDK, SYGVNS. The CDR3 spans 15 residues. From the RT-PCR reads, TCRdb called clonotypes with MiXCR, one entry per CDR3 protein. In the table there are 800,000 to 1,000,000 distinct CDR3 sequences, roughly 18% of which are singletons. The TCR originated in a human donor who was either an allogeneic HSCT recipient or a stem cell or donor lymphocyte infusion donor (not recorded which). It is not recorded whose cells these are; they may come from a transplant donor. Sequencing used blood, either unsorted or a sorted T cell fraction (not recorded which). The rearrangement links TRBV25-1 to TRBJ2-5; 10 bases align to TRBD2. CDR3 nucleotide sequence: TGTGCCAGCAGTGAGGCAGCGGGGGGGCGAGAGACCCAGTACTTC. This encodes CASSEAAGGRETQYF.